What follows describes a single T cell receptor beta chain. The antigen remains undetermined. The data belong to a study of identical twins. Study-wide results and caveats: There was an excess of low generation probability in the out-of-frame alpha sequences that twins shared. The authors noted that invariant MAIT and iNKT cells could partly confound zero-insertion analyses.

All donors were healthy Caucasians. TCRdb itself ran the 5' RACE reads through MiXCR, one entry per CDR3 protein. The sample records 500,000 or so distinct CDR3 sequences, 14% being singletons. A further study also used this sample, focusing on yellow fever vaccine responses in identical twins.

The sample consisted of CD4+ T cells sorted from blood. This TCR was recovered from a woman aged 18-35 years in good health.

The CDR3 loop is CASSPFDLNAEAFF. CDR3 nucleotide sequence: TGCGCCAGCAGCCCCTTTGACCTAAACGCTGAAGCTTTCTTT. The chain uses TRBV5-1 and TRBJ1-1; D is undetermined. Trimming took off 4 bases at V and 6 bases at J, with 16 bases between the two ends. Germline V gives CDR1 SGHRS, CDR2 YFSETQ. The CDR3 has 14 residues.